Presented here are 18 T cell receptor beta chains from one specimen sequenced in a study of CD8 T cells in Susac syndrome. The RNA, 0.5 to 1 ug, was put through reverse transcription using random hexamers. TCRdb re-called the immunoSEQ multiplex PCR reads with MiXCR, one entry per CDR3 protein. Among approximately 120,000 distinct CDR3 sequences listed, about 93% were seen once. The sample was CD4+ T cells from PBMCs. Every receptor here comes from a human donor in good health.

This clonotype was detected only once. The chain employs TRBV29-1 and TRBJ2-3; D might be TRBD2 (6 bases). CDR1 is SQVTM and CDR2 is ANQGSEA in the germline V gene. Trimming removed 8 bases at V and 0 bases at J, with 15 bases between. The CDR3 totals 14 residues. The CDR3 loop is CSSDVAESTDTQYF. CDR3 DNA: TGCAGCTCCGACGTAGCGGAGAGCACAGATACGCAGTATTTT.

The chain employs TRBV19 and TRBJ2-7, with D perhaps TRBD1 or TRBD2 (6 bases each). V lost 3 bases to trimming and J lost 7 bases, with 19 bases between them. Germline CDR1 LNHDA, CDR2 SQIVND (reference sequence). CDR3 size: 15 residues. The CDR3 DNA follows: TGTGCCAGTAGTATCGACCTCATAGGAGGGGGTGAGCAGTACTTC. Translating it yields CASSIDLIGGGEQYF.

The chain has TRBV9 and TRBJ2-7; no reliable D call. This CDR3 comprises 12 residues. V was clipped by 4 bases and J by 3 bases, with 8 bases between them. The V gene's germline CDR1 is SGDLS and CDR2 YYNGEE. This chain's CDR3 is CASSPSIYEQYF. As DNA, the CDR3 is TGTGCCAGCAGCCCCTCGATCTACGAGCAGTACTTC.

The CDR3 region is CASSQSAGFHTF. The CDR3, as DNA: TGTGCCAGCAGCCAGTCGGCCGGTTTTCATACCTTC. The chain couples TRBV14 to TRBJ1-2, with D hard to call. The CDR3 spans 12 residues. Germline values: CDR1 SGHDN, CDR2 FVKESK. V was cut by 3 bases and J by 14 bases, with 16 bases left in between.

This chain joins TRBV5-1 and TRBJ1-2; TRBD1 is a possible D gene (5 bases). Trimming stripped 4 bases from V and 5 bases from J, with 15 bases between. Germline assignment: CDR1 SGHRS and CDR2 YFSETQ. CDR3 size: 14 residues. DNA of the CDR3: TGCGCCAGCAGCGGGACGGGGACTTCATATGGCTACACCTTC. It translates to CASSGTGTSYGYTF.

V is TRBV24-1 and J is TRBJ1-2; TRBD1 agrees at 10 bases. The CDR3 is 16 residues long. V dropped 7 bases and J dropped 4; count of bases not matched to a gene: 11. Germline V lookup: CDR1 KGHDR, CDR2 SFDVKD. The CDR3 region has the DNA TGTGCCACCAGCCGGGACAGGGGCATATTTGGCTATGGCTACACCTTC. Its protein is CATSRDRGIFGYGYTF.

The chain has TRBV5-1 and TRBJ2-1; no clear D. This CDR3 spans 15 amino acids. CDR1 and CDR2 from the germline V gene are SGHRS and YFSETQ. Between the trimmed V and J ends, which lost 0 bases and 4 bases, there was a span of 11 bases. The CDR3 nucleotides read TGCGCCAGCAGCTTGGAGGGCCTCGGGTACAATGAGCAGTTCTTC. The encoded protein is CASSLEGLGYNEQFF.

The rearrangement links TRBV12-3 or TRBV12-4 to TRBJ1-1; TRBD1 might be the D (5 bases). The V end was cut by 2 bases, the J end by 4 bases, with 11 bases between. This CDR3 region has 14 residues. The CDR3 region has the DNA TGTGCCAGCAGTTTATCAGGGAAGGGCACTGAAGCTTTCTTT. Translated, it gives CASSLSGKGTEAFF.

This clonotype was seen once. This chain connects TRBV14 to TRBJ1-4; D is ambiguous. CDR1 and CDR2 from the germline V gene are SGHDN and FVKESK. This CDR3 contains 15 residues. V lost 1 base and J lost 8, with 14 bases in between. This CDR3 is CASSQAAPTSEKLFF. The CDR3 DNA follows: TGTGCCAGCAGCCAAGCGGCTCCCACGAGCGAAAAACTGTTTTTT.

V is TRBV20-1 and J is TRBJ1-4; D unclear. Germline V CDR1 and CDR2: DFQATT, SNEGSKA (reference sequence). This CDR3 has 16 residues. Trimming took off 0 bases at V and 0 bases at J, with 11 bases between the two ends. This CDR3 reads CSARDFGVSTNEKLFF. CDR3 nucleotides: TGCAGTGCTAGAGATTTCGGTGTATCAACTAATGAAAAACTGTTTTTT.

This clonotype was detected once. For the CDR3, the DNA is TGTGCCAGCAGCCAAGAGGGGACTCCCAACCCCAACGAGCAGTACTTC. Translated, it gives CASSQEGTPNPNEQYF. The V call is TRBV14, the J call TRBJ2-7; TRBD2 is a possible D gene (6 bases). Germline V gene sequence: CDR1 SGHDN, CDR2 FVKESK. The CDR3 runs to 16 residues. V dropped 0 bases and J dropped 5 bases, with 17 bases sitting between them.

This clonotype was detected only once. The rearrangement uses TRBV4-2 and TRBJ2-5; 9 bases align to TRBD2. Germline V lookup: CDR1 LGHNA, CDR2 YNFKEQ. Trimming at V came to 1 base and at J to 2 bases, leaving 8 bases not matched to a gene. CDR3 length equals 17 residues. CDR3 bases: TGTGCCAGCAGCCAAGGGGTAGCGGGAGCACGGCAAGAGACCCAGTACTTC. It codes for CASSQGVAGARQETQYF.

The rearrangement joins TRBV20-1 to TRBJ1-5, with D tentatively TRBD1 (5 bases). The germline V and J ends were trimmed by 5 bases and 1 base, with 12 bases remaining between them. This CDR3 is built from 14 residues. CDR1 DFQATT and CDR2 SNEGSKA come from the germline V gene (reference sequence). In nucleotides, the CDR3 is TGCAGTGCTGGGGCGGGGGTGAGCAATCAGCCCCAGCATTTT. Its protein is CSAGAGVSNQPQHF.

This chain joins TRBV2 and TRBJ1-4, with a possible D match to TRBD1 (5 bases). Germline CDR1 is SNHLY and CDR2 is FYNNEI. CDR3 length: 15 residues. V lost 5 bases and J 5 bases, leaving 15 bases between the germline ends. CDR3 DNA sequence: TGTGCCAGCAGTCTTGGGGGTGACCCGAATGAAAAACTGTTTTTT. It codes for CASSLGGDPNEKLFF.

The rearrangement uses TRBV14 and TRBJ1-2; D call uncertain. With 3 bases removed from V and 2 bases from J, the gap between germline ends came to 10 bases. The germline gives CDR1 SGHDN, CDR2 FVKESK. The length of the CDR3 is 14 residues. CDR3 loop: CASSHHLGNYGYTF. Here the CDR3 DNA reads TGTGCCAGCAGCCATCATCTCGGCAACTATGGCTACACCTTC.

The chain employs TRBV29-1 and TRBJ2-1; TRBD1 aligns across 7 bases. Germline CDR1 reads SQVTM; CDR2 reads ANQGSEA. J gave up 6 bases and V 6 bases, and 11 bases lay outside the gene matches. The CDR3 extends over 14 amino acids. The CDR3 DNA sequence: TGCAGCGTCCTCCGGGACAGTGGGCCCAATGAGCAGTTCTTC. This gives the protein CSVLRDSGPNEQFF.

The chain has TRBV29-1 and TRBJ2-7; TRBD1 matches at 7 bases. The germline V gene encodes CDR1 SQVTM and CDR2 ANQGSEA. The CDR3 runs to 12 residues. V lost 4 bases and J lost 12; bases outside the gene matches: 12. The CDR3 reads CSVVGTEAKRYF. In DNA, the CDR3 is TGCAGCGTTGTCGGGACAGAAGCTAAACGGTACTTC.

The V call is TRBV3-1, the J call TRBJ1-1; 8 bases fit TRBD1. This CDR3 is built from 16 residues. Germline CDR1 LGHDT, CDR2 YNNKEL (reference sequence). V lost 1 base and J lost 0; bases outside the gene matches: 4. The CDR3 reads CASSQGGQGLNTEAFF. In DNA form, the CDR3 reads TGTGCCAGCAGCCAAGGCGGACAGGGCTTGAACACTGAAGCTTTCTTT.